These 10 T cell receptor beta chains originate from one sample sequenced in a study of graft-versus-host responses after intestinal transplantation. Repertoires were generated with immunoSEQ multiplex PCR, while TCRdb's copy carries only in-frame clones and drops some. The sample records around 96,000 clones, 75% to 95% being singletons. The sample consisted of PBMCs, taken just under 460 days after intestinal transplant. The receptors stem from a human patient who received an intestinal transplant, so some T cells may come from the graft donor.

This clone was observed a single time. The CDR3 region is CASSPPRVGNSPLHF. CDR3 in DNA: TGTGCCAGCTCACCACCCAGGGTTGGTAATTCACCCCTCCACTTT. The chain carries TRBV18 and TRBJ1-6; D might be TRBD1 (5 bases). The V and J ends lost 0 bases and 6 bases respectively, with 9 bases between them. The CDR3 loop spans 15 amino acids. CDR1 KGHSH and CDR2 LQKENI come from the germline V gene.

V usage is TRBV9 and J usage is TRBJ1-3, with no clear D. CDR3 size: 14 residues. V lost 0 bases to trimming and J lost 4 bases, with 8 bases between them. Germline CDR1 is SGDLS and CDR2 is YYNGEE. Written as DNA, the CDR3 is TGTGCCAGCAGCGTAGCTGGCACCGGAAACACCATATATTTT. Its protein product is CASSVAGTGNTIYF.

The rearrangement uses TRBV6-1 and TRBJ2-7; D might be TRBD2 (6 bases). The germline CDR1 and CDR2 sequences are MNHNS and SASEGT. CDR3 length: 13 amino acids. Trimming pared 6 bases from V and 2 bases from J, leaving 11 bases between. The CDR3 region has the DNA TGTGCCAGCAGGGGGGGACCGGCCTACGAGCAGTACTTC. It encodes CASRGGPAYEQYF.

The chain links TRBV7-9 to TRBJ1-1; 9 positions agree with TRBD1. J lost 4 bases, V lost 6 bases, and 9 bases had no gene match. The CDR3 runs to 15 residues. Germline V CDR1 and CDR2: SEHNR, FQNEAQ (reference sequence). The chain's CDR3 is CASRPPGTGSTEAFF. Here the CDR3 DNA reads TGTGCCAGCAGGCCCCCCGGGACAGGGTCCACTGAAGCTTTCTTT.

The chain combines TRBV10-3 with TRBJ1-4; weak D call: TRBD1 (6 bases). The germline CDR1 and CDR2 sequences are ENHRY and SYGVKD. The V and J ends lost 4 bases and 8 bases respectively, with 17 bases between them. CDR3 length: 15 amino acids. CDR3 residues: CAISAQGGGGEKLFF. As DNA, the CDR3 is TGTGCCATCAGTGCCCAAGGAGGGGGAGGCGAAAAACTGTTTTTT.

The chain recombines TRBV18 with TRBJ1-1; 7 positions match TRBD1. The CDR3 runs to 15 residues. Per germline, CDR1 KGHSH and CDR2 LQKENI. The V and J ends lost 2 bases and 4 bases, in that order; junction bases with no gene match: 7. The CDR3 region is CASSPTDREGTEAFF. The CDR3 bases are TGTGCCAGCTCACCAACCGACAGGGAGGGCACTGAAGCTTTCTTT.

The J gene is TRBJ2-1, the V gene TRBV7-8; 7 bases are a match to TRBD1. This CDR3 has 17 amino acids. In germline, CDR1 is SGHVS, CDR2 FQNEAQ. V was clipped by 4 bases and J by 5 bases; unmatched bases: 14. As DNA, the CDR3 is TGTGCCAGCAGCTCGAATACCGGGACAGAGGCCCACAATGAGCAGTTCTTC. It codes for CASSSNTGTEAHNEQFF.

V is TRBV5-6 and J is TRBJ2-6, with a weak D call TRBD1 (6 bases). Trimming shortened V by 1 base and J by 0 bases, and 14 bases separated the two germline ends. The CDR3 extends over 18 amino acids. Germline lookup yields CDR1 SGHDT and CDR2 YYEEEE. The CDR3 region is CASSLIGQSTSGANVLTF. In DNA, the CDR3 is TGTGCCAGCAGCTTGATTGGACAGTCGACCTCTGGGGCCAACGTCCTGACTTTC.

In this sample, this clone turned up once. This chain uses TRBV6-1 with TRBJ2-1; the D call may be TRBD1 or TRBD2 (5 bases each). Germline V gene lookup returns CDR1 MNHNS and CDR2 SASEGT. Trimming took 4 bases from V and 2 from J, leaving 12 bases between them. The CDR3 runs 15 residues. The DNA of the CDR3 is TGTGCCAGCAGTGTGGGGGTAGGCCCCTACAATGAGCAGTTCTTC. Protein sequence: CASSVGVGPYNEQFF.

J is TRBJ2-5 and V is TRBV7-9; 7 nucleotides match TRBD1. V dropped 5 bases and J dropped 5; count of bases not matched to a gene: 8. Germline V gene data show CDR1 as SEHNR and CDR2 as FQNEAQ (reference sequence). The CDR3 has 14 amino acids. CDR3 in DNA: TGTGCCAGCAGCGTCGACAGGGCCGGGGAGACCCAGTACTTC. Residues: CASSVDRAGETQYF.